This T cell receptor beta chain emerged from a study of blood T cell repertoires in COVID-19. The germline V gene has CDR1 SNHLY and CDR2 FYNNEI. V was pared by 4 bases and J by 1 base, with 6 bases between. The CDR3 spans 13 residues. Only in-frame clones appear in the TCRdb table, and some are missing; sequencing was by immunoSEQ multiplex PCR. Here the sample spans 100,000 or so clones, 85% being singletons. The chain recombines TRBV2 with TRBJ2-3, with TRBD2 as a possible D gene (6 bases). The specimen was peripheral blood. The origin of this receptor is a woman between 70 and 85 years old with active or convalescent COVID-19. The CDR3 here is CASSGGGTDTQYF. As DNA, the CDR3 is TGTGCCAGCAGTGGGGGGGGCACAGATACGCAGTATTTT.